This T cell receptor (beta chain) appears in the sequencing data of a study of blood T cells in healthy people across ages. At least 7 million PBMCs were isolated per sample. V was shortened by 2 bases and J by 5 bases, with 13 bases between the two germline ends. Germline V gene sequence: CDR1 MNHEY, CDR2 SVGEGT. The CDR3 is made up of 14 amino acids. This clonotype was detected a few times. A second 7 to 11 cycle PCR used barcoded and J-beta primers. TCRdb re-analysed the 5' RACE reads in MiXCR, keeping a single row per CDR3 protein. This sample has some 1.6 million distinct CDR3 sequences, with 30% to 40% found just once.

The sequenced sample was blood. This TCR came from a woman in her twenties or thirties in good health. The chain recombines TRBV6-2 or TRBV6-3 with TRBJ2-7, with D perhaps TRBD1 or TRBD2 (5 bases each). CDR3 sequence (DNA): TGTGCCAGCAGTTACCTGGGGGTATCCCACGAGCAGTACTTC. Encoded protein: CASSYLGVSHEQYF.